This T cell receptor (beta chain) was retrieved from a study of cytomegalovirus exposure and HLA in healthy donors. The PCR contained 60 Vbeta and 13 Jbeta primers. Libraries were prepared by immunoSEQ multiplex PCR; TCRdb keeps only in-frame clonotypes and omits some of them. Of some 170,000 clones in the sample, more than 80% were seen once. This clone appeared a few times. The specimen was PBMCs. The source of this sequence is a woman in her forties or fifties in good health and CMV-seronegative.

The CDR3 sequence: CASSLTLFGELFF. Here the CDR3 DNA reads TGTGCCAGCAGCTTAACCCTTTTCGGGGAGCTGTTTTTT. The rearrangement uses TRBV7-3 and TRBJ2-2, with no clear D. Trimming left V 0 bases short and J 7 bases short, with 6 bases between. The CDR3 is made up of 13 amino acids. Per the germline V gene, CDR1 is SGHTA and CDR2 is FQGTGA.